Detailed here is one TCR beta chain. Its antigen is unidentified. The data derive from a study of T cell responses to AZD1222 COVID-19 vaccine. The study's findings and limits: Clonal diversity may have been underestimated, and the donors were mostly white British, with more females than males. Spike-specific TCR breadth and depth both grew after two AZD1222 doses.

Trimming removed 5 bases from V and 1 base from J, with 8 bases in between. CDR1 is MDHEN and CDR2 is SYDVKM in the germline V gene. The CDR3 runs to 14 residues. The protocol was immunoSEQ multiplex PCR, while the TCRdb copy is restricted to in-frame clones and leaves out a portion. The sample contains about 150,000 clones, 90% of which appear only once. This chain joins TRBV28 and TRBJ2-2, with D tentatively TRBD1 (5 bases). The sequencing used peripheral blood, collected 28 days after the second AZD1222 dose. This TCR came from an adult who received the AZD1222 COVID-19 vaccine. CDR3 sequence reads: CASSTGQNTGELFF. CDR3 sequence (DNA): TGTGCCAGCAGTACCGGACAGAACACCGGGGAGCTGTTTTTT.